Presented here are 10 T cell receptor beta chains from one specimen sequenced in a study of T-cell memory formation after mild COVID-19. In TCRdb, the 5' RACE reads were re-called with MiXCR into one record per CDR3 protein. The sample holds about 200,000 distinct CDR3 sequences, 15% to 20% seen once. Sequenced sample: PBMCs or a T cell subset sorted from them (not recorded which). The receptors come from an adult woman who had mild COVID-19 (a few samples of this study predate the infection). Cell type and time point are not known.

This clonotype came up a few times. J is TRBJ1-3 and V is TRBV9; D remains unclear. V gave up 6 bases and J gave up 3 bases, with 10 bases separating them. CDR1 is SGDLS and CDR2 is YYNGEE in the germline V gene. This CDR3 contains 13 residues. The CDR3 reads CASTADGGNTIYF. The DNA for the CDR3 is TGTGCCAGCACCGCGGACGGTGGAAACACCATATATTTT.

The table lists this clonotype with a few counts. The gene calls are TRBV12-3 or TRBV12-4 and TRBJ2-7, with 7 bases lining up with TRBD1. The CDR3 is made up of 13 amino acids. V trimming: 9 bases; J trimming: 2 bases; junction bases outside the gene matches: 7. The CDR3 DNA sequence: TGTGCCAGTGGGACAGACACCGCCTACGAGCAGTACTTC. Translated, it gives CASGTDTAYEQYF.

This clonotype was counted at least ten times. This sequence joins TRBV2 and TRBJ2-7; 8 nucleotides match TRBD2. With 5 bases clipped from V and 5 bases from J, the junction kept 11 bases outside the gene matches. This CDR3 region has 15 residues. The germline gives CDR1 SNHLY, CDR2 FYNNEI. DNA for the CDR3: TGTGCCAGCAGTACTCCAGCGGGAGTAGTCCACGAGCAGTACTTC. Protein: CASSTPAGVVHEQYF.

This clonotype was counted many times. V gene TRBV5-1 combines with J gene TRBJ1-1, with TRBD1 matching 7 bases. This CDR3 contains 16 residues. The germline V gene encodes CDR1 SGHRS and CDR2 YFSETQ. Trimming removed 3 bases from V and 2 bases from J; junction bases left unmatched: 10. In DNA, the CDR3 is TGCGCCAGCAGCTCAGGACAGGCCTACCCTAACACTGAAGCTTTCTTT. The encoded protein is CASSSGQAYPNTEAFF. The whole variable domain, remainder taken from reference TRBV5-1 and TRBJ1-1, is KAGVTQTPRYLIKTRGQQVTLSCSPISGHRSVSWYQQTPGQGLQFLFEYFSETQRNKGNFPGRFSGRQFSNSRSEMNVSTLELGDSALYLCASSSGQAYPNTEAFFGQGTRLTVV.

In its sample, this clonotype was seen a few times. V usage is TRBV20-1 and J usage is TRBJ2-3; 10 nucleotides match TRBD1. Germline V CDR1 and CDR2: DFQATT, SNEGSKA (reference sequence). The CDR3 has 15 amino acids. The V gene end was trimmed by 4 bases and the J gene end by 7 bases; junction bases not matched to a gene: 11. CDR3: CSATSRDRGWNTQYF. The CDR3 nucleotides are TGCAGTGCTACTTCCCGGGACAGGGGCTGGAATACGCAGTATTTT.

The chain combines TRBV6-2 or TRBV6-3 with TRBJ1-2; no reliable D call. Germline V CDR1 and CDR2: MNHEY, SVGEGT. There are 11 residues in the CDR3. Trimming stripped 5 bases from V and 4 bases from J, with 5 bases between. The CDR3 loop is CASSIAYGYTF. CDR3 sequence (DNA): TGTGCCAGCAGTATAGCCTATGGCTACACCTTC.

The CDR3 region is CASSVELEPSYEQYF. CDR3 in DNA: TGTGCCAGCAGCGTAGAGCTGGAGCCTTCCTACGAGCAGTACTTC. The rearrangement links TRBV9 to TRBJ2-7, with D unclear. Germline V gene lookup returns CDR1 SGDLS and CDR2 YYNGEE. This CDR3 is built from 15 residues. V was shortened by 0 bases and J by 1 base, with 11 bases between the two germline ends. Together with reference TRBV9 and TRBJ2-7, the CDR3 gives the full variable domain: DSGVTQTPKHLITATGQRVTLRCSPRSGDLSVYWYQQSLDQGLQFLIQYYNGEERAKGNILERFSAQQFPDLHSELNLSSLELGDSALYFCASSVELEPSYEQYFGPGTRLTVT.

A few counts support this clonotype. The V call is TRBV2, the J call TRBJ1-5; unclear D gene. This CDR3 contains 15 residues. V was pared by 1 base and J by 6 bases, with 13 bases between. Germline assignment: CDR1 SNHLY and CDR2 FYNNEI. The CDR3 protein is CASSEGSSAVQPQHF. In nucleotides, the CDR3 is TGTGCCAGCAGTGAAGGGTCCTCGGCCGTTCAGCCCCAGCATTTT.

This clonotype was seen a handful of times. DNA of the CDR3: TGTGCCAGCAGCCTGGGACAGCAAAATCAGCCCCAGCATTTT. This translates into CASSLGQQNQPQHF. J is TRBJ1-5 and V is TRBV3-1; 7 bases are a match to TRBD1. The ends lost 4 bases at V and 4 bases at J; junction bases unmatched: 4. CDR1 is LGHDT and CDR2 is YNNKEL in the germline V gene (reference sequence). This CDR3 has 14 amino acids.

In this sample, this clonotype turned up many times. The chain joins TRBV10-3 to TRBJ2-2; the D is unclear. CDR3 length: 14 amino acids. V was cut by 2 bases and J by 4 bases, with 8 bases left in between. CDR1 is ENHRY and CDR2 is SYGVKD in the germline V gene. CDR3 loop: CAISEDGVTGELFF. The DNA of the CDR3 is TGTGCCATCAGTGAGGATGGGGTCACCGGGGAGCTGTTTTTT.